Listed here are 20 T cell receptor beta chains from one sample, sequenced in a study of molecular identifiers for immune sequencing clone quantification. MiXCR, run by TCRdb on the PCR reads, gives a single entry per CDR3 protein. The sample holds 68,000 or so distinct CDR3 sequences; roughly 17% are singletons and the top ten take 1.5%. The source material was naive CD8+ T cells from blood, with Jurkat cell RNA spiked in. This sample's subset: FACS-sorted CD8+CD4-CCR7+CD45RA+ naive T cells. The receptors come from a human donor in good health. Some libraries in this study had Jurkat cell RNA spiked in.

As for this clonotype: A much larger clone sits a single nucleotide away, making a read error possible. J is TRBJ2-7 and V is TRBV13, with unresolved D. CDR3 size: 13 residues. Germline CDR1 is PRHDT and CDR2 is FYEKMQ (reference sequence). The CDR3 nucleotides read TGTGCCGGCAGCCCCGGGCCCCTGTACGAGCAGTACTTC. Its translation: CAGSPGPLYEQYF. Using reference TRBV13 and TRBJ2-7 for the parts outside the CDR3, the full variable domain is AAGVIQSPRHLIKEKRETATLKCYPIPRHDTVYWYQQGPGQDPQFLISFYEKMQSDKGSIPDRFSAQQFSDYHSELNMSSLELGDSALYFCAGSPGPLYEQYFGPGTRLTVT.

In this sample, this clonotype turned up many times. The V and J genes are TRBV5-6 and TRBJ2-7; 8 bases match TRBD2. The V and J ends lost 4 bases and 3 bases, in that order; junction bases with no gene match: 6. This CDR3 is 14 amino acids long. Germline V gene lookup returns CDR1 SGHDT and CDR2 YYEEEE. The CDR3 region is CASSPGTRDYEQYF. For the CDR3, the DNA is TGTGCCAGCAGCCCTGGGACTAGAGACTACGAGCAGTACTTC.

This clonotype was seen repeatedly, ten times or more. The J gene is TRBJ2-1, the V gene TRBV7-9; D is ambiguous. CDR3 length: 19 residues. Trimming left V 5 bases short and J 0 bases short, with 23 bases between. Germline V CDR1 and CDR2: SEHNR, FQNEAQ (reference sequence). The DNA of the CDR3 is TGTGCCAGCAGCCGGGCCCCCCTCGGCCCAGAGAGCTCCTACAATGAGCAGTTCTTC. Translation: CASSRAPLGPESSYNEQFF.

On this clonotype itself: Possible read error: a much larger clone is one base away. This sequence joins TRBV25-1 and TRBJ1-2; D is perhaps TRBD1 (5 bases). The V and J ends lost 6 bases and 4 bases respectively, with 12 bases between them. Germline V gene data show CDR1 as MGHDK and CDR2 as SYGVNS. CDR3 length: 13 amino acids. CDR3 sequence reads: CASSPQDSYGYTF. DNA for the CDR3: TGTGCCAGCAGCCCCCAAGACAGCTATGGCTACACCTTC.

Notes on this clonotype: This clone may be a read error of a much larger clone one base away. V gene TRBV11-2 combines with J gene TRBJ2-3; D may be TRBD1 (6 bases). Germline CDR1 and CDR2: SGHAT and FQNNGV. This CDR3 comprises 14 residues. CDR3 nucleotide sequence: TGTGCCAGCGGCTTAGAGAACAGGGCCGATACGCAGTATTTT. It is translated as CASGLENRADTQYF.

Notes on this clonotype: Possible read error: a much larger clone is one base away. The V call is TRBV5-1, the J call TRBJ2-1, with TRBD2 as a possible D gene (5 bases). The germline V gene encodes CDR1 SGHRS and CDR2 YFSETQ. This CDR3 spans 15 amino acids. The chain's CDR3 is CASSLDWTSCNEQFF. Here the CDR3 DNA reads TGCGCCAGCAGCTTGGATTGGACTTCCTGCAATGAGCAGTTCTTC.

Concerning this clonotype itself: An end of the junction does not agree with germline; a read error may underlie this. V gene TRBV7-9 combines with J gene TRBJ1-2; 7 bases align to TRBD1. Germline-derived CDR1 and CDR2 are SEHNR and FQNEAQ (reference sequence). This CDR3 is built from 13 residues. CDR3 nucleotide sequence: TGTGCCAGCAGCCCTGGGACAGCCTATGGCTACGCCTTC. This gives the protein CASSPGTAYGYAF.

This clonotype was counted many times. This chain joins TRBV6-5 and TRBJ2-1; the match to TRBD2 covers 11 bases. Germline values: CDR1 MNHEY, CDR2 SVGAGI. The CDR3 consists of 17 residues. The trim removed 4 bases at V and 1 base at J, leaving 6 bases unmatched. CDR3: CASSLASGRLSYNEQFF. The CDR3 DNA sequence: TGTGCCAGCAGTTTGGCTAGCGGGAGGTTATCCTACAATGAGCAGTTCTTC.

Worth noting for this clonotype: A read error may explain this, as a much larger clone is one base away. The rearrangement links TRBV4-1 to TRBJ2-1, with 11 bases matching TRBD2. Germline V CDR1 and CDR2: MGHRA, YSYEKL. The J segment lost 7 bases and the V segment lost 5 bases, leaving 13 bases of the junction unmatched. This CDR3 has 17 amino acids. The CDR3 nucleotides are TGCGCCAGCAGCGAATCCCCTAGCGGGAGGCTTTTGAATGAGCAGTTCTTC. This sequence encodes CASSESPSGRLLNEQFF.

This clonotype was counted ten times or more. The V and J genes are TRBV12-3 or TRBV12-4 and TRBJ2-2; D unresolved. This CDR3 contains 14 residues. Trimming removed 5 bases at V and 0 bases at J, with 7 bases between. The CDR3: CASSTDPNTGELFF. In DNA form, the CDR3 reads TGTGCCAGCAGTACGGATCCGAACACCGGGGAGCTGTTTTTT.

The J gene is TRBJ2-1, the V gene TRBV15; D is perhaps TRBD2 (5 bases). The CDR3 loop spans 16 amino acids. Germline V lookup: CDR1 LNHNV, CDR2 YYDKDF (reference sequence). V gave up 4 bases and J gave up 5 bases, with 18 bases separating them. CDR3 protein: CATSKLPGNTNNEQFF. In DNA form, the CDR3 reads TGTGCCACCAGCAAGCTCCCGGGAAACACGAACAATGAGCAGTTCTTC.

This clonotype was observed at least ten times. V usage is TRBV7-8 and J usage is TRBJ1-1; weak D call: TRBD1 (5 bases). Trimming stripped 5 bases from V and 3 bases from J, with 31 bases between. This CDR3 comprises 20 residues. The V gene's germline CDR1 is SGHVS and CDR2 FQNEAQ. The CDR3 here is CASSIRAIRVGTVDDTEAFF. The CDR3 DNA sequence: TGTGCCAGCAGCATAAGGGCTATCCGAGTCGGGACGGTGGATGACACTGAAGCTTTCTTT.

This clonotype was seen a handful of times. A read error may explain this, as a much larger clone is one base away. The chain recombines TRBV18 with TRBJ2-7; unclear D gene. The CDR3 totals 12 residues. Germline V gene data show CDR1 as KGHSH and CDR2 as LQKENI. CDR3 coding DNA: TGTGCCAACTCACCAGACTCCTACGAGCAGTACTTC. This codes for CANSPDSYEQYF.

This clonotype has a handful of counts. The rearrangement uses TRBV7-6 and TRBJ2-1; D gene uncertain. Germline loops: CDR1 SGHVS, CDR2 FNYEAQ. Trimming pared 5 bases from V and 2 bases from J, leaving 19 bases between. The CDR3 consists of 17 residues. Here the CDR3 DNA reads TGTGCCAGCAGCCTCTTGGACCGGACCGGAGCCTACAATGAGCAGTTCTTC. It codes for CASSLLDRTGAYNEQFF.

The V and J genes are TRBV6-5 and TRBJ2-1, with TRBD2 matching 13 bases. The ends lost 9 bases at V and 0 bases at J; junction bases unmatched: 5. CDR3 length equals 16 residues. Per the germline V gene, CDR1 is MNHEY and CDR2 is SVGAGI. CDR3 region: CASSGLAGLSYNEQFF. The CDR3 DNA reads TGTGCCAGTTCGGGACTAGCGGGGCTCTCCTACAATGAGCAGTTCTTC.

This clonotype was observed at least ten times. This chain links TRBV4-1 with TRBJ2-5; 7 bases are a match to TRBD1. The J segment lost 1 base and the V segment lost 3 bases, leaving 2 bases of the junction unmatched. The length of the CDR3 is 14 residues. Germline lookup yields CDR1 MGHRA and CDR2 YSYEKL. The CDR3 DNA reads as TGCGCCAGCAGCCACACAGGGGCCCAAGAGACCCAGTACTTC. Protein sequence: CASSHTGAQETQYF.

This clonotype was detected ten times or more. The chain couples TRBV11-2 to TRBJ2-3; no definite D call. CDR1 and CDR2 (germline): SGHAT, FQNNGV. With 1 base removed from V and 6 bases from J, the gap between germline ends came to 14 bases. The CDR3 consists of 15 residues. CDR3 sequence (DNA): TGTGCCAGCAGCTTAGGAAATCGGCTCGCCGATACGCAGTATTTT. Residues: CASSLGNRLADTQYF.

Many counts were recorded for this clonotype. CDR3: CASSDWRAAYEQYF. The CDR3 bases are TGTGCCAGCAGTGATTGGCGGGCCGCCTACGAGCAGTACTTC. This chain uses TRBV25-1 with TRBJ2-7; the D gene is possibly TRBD2 (5 bases). The length of the CDR3 is 14 residues. Germline values: CDR1 MGHDK, CDR2 SYGVNS. The ends were cut back, 3 bases at V and 2 bases at J, with 11 bases in the middle.

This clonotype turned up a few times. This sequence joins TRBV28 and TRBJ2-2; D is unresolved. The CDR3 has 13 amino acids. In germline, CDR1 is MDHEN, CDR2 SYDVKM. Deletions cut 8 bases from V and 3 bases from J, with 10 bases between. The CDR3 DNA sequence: TGTGCCAGCGGGTTGGCTGACACCGGGGAGCTGTTTTTT. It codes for CASGLADTGELFF.

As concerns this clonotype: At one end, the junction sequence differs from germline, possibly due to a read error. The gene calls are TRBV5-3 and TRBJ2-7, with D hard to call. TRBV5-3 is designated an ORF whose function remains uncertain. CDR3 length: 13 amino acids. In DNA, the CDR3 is TGTGCCAGCAGCTTTTATGGAAGCTGCGAGCAGTACTTC. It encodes CASSFYGSCEQYF.